Below are 32 T cell receptor beta chains sequenced from a single sample in a study of cytomegalovirus exposure and HLA in healthy donors. The assay was immunoSEQ multiplex PCR, and TCRdb's table has in-frame clones only and misses some. The repertoire has about 360,000 clones, 86% of them found once; the top ten carry about 0.8%. What was sequenced was PBMCs. These receptors were obtained from a young woman in good health and CMV-seronegative.

The rearrangement joins TRBV4-1 to TRBJ2-7; maybe TRBD1 (6 bases). V lost 1 base and J 3 bases, leaving 13 bases between the germline ends. Germline V gene lookup returns CDR1 MGHRA and CDR2 YSYEKL. The CDR3 is made up of 15 amino acids. As DNA, the CDR3 is TGCGCCAGCAGCCAAGCCCAAGGACAGAGCTACGAGCAGTACTTC. Amino acids: CASSQAQGQSYEQYF.

V usage is TRBV27 and J usage is TRBJ1-2, with TRBD1 identical over 12 bases. There are 21 residues in the CDR3. V lost 0 bases and J lost 3; bases outside the gene matches: 17. Germline CDR1 reads MNHEY; CDR2 reads SMNVEV (reference sequence). The CDR3 here is CASSLSAGLRDRGRPYYGYTF. In DNA, the CDR3 is TGTGCCAGCAGTTTATCCGCAGGCCTCCGGGACAGGGGGCGACCCTACTATGGCTACACCTTC.

This clone is a singleton in its sample. The chain joins TRBV5-1 to TRBJ1-2; 11 bases match TRBD1. With V trimmed by 2 bases and J by 8 bases, 5 bases remained unmatched. The CDR3 has 14 amino acids. Germline assignment: CDR1 SGHRS and CDR2 YFSETQ. CDR3 in amino acids: CASSLGQGAGGYTF. CDR3 nucleotide sequence: TGCGCCAGCAGCTTAGGACAGGGGGCCGGCGGCTACACCTTC.

The V gene is TRBV6-6, the J gene TRBJ2-7; possible D gene TRBD1, 6 bases. Trimming took off 6 bases at V and 4 bases at J, with 13 bases between the two ends. The CDR3 is made up of 13 amino acids. Germline V gene lookup returns CDR1 MNHNY and CDR2 SVGAGI (reference sequence). The CDR3 protein is CASRAAGVYEQYF. CDR3 coding DNA: TGTGCCAGCAGGGCAGCAGGGGTTTACGAGCAGTACTTC.

The chain carries TRBV5-6 and TRBJ2-1; D call uncertain. V was pared by 2 bases and J by 0 bases, with 9 bases between. The germline V gene encodes CDR1 SGHDT and CDR2 YYEEEE. CDR3 length: 15 residues. Here the CDR3 reads CASSLSLSSYNEQFF. The DNA for the CDR3 is TGTGCCAGCAGCTTAAGTCTGAGCTCCTACAATGAGCAGTTCTTC.

This sequence joins TRBV5-4 and TRBJ1-3, with D possibly being TRBD1 (5 bases). The germline V and J ends were trimmed by 3 bases and 2 bases, with 15 bases remaining between them. In germline, CDR1 is SGHNT, CDR2 YYREEE (reference sequence). The CDR3 is 16 amino acids. In DNA form, the CDR3 reads TGTGCCAGCAGCTCAGGGCCCCCTCTTACTGGAAACACCATATATTTT. Translated: CASSSGPPLTGNTIYF.

CDR3 protein: CASSLEAGSFINYGYTF. In nucleotides, the CDR3 is TGTGCCAGCAGCTTGGAGGCAGGATCATTCATTAACTATGGCTACACCTTC. V gene TRBV5-5 combines with J gene TRBJ1-2; D is unresolved. Looked up from germline, CDR1 is SGHKS and CDR2 is YYEKEE (reference sequence). Trimming took off 0 bases at V and 1 base at J, with 16 bases between the two ends. The CDR3 sequence is 17 residues long.

The chain has TRBV7-8 and TRBJ2-7; 11 bases agree with TRBD2. There are 14 residues in the CDR3. Losses at the gene ends were 5 bases for V and 3 bases for J; bases not matched to a gene: 3. From germline, CDR1 is SGHVS and CDR2 FQNEAQ. The CDR3 here is CASSPGTSGYEQYF. The DNA of the CDR3 is TGTGCCAGCAGCCCGGGGACTAGCGGCTACGAGCAGTACTTC.

The gene calls are TRBV27 and TRBJ2-7, with D possibly being TRBD1 (5 bases). Germline CDR1 is MNHEY and CDR2 is SMNVEV (reference sequence). The V gene lost 4 bases and the J gene lost 3 bases, with 10 bases spanning the gap. CDR3 length: 13 amino acids. CDR3 amino acids: CASSWGRGYEQYF. CDR3 sequence (DNA): TGTGCCAGCAGTTGGGGTAGGGGCTACGAGCAGTACTTC.

The chain has TRBV11-2 and TRBJ1-2; D remains unclear. Trimming shortened V by 1 base and J by 6 bases, and 9 bases separated the two germline ends. The germline gives CDR1 SGHAT, CDR2 FQNNGV. CDR3 size: 13 residues. CDR3 in amino acids: CASSLGVPNGYTF. Here the CDR3 DNA reads TGTGCCAGCAGCTTAGGCGTACCGAATGGCTACACCTTC.

The genes are TRBV6-5 and TRBJ1-1; 10 nucleotides line up with TRBD1. CDR1 MNHEY and CDR2 SVGAGI come from the germline V gene. This CDR3 has 15 amino acids. V was clipped by 4 bases and J by 1 base; unmatched bases: 3. CDR3 protein: CASSSRTGGNTEAFF. CDR3 coding DNA: TGTGCCAGCAGTTCTCGGACAGGGGGGAACACTGAAGCTTTCTTT.

The rearrangement joins TRBV18 to TRBJ2-1; 10 bases are a match to TRBD2. The CDR3 loop spans 16 amino acids. Germline CDR1 is KGHSH and CDR2 is LQKENI. Trimming cost V 0 bases and J 10 bases; bases outside gene matches: 9. The CDR3 reads CASSPPSGGARGEQFF. CDR3 sequence (DNA): TGTGCCAGCTCACCACCCAGCGGGGGGGCAAGAGGAGAGCAGTTCTTC.

The chain couples TRBV29-1 to TRBJ2-7; the match to TRBD1 covers 10 bases. The germline gives CDR1 SQVTM, CDR2 ANQGSEA. V lost 6 bases and J lost 3; bases outside the gene matches: 5. The CDR3 is made up of 13 amino acids. The CDR3 is CSVQRTGGYEQYF. Written as DNA, the CDR3 is TGCAGCGTCCAAAGGACAGGGGGCTACGAGCAGTACTTC.

Concerning this clone: Different DNA sequences within this sample yield the same CDR3. The chain employs TRBV27 and TRBJ2-7; a possible D gene is TRBD1 (6 bases). V shed 1 base and J shed 3 bases, with 10 bases lying between them. This CDR3 has 14 amino acids. Germline values: CDR1 MNHEY, CDR2 SMNVEV (reference sequence). The CDR3 loop reads CASSLLGQNYEQYF. CDR3 DNA sequence: TGTGCCAGCAGTTTATTAGGACAGAACTACGAGCAGTACTTC.

This clone came up once. This sequence joins TRBV27 and TRBJ1-3; 8 nucleotides agree with TRBD1. Germline-derived CDR1 and CDR2 are MNHEY and SMNVEV (reference sequence). The length of the CDR3 is 15 residues. V dropped 5 bases and J dropped 8; count of bases not matched to a gene: 11. CDR3 region: CASSHTPDRVDTIYF. The CDR3 nucleotides are TGTGCCAGCAGTCATACCCCGGACAGGGTGGACACCATATATTTT.

The rearrangement joins TRBV7-6 to TRBJ2-7; 12 bases fit TRBD1. Trimming at V came to 2 bases and at J to 9 bases, leaving 11 bases not matched to a gene. The germline V gene encodes CDR1 SGHVS and CDR2 FNYEAQ. The CDR3 spans 16 residues. CDR3 DNA: TGTGCCAGCAGCTTACCCGACCGGGACAGGGGGCAAGTGCAGTACTTC. Translated, it gives CASSLPDRDRGQVQYF.

On this clone itself: This sample also contains other DNA sequences that code for the same CDR3. This rearrangement joins TRBV5-1 to TRBJ1-1; perhaps TRBD1 as D (6 bases). The CDR3 length is 13 residues. Germline values: CDR1 SGHRS, CDR2 YFSETQ. The V end was cut by 4 bases, the J end by 1 base, with 8 bases between. In DNA form, the CDR3 reads TGCGCCAGCAGCCCCAGGGGGAACACTGAAGCTTTCTTT. Its protein is CASSPRGNTEAFF.

The J gene is TRBJ2-3, the V gene TRBV9, with D perhaps TRBD2 (5 bases). The V gene's germline CDR1 is SGDLS and CDR2 YYNGEE. Trimming left V 3 bases short and J 0 bases short, with 14 bases between. The length of the CDR3 is 16 residues. The CDR3 loop reads CASSADRDISTDTQYF. The CDR3 DNA sequence: TGTGCCAGCAGCGCCGACCGGGATATTAGCACAGATACGCAGTATTTT.

This clone has just one count. Other DNA sequences of this sample code for an identical CDR3. V is TRBV27 and J is TRBJ2-2; D remains ambiguous. There are 12 residues in the CDR3. Between the trimmed V and J ends, which lost 3 bases and 4 bases, there was a span of 3 bases. Germline V lookup: CDR1 MNHEY, CDR2 SMNVEV (reference sequence). This CDR3 reads CASSFGTGELFF. In nucleotides, the CDR3 is TGTGCCAGCAGTTTCGGCACCGGGGAGCTGTTTTTT.

The V call is TRBV9, the J call TRBJ2-2, with D maybe TRBD2 (5 bases). Trimming removed 4 bases from V and 3 bases from J, with 16 bases in between. The CDR3 covers 16 residues. CDR1 SGDLS and CDR2 YYNGEE come from the germline V gene. The CDR3 DNA is TGTGCCAGCAGCACCCGGACTGAACCCTACACCGGGGAGCTGTTTTTT. Translated: CASSTRTEPYTGELFF. The complete variable domain, with remaining parts taken from reference TRBV9 and TRBJ2-2, reads DSGVTQTPKHLITATGQRVTLRCSPRSGDLSVYWYQQSLDQGLQFLIQYYNGEERAKGNILERFSAQQFPDLHSELNLSSLELGDSALYFCASSTRTEPYTGELFFGEGSRLTVL.

This rearrangement joins TRBV5-4 to TRBJ2-1, with TRBD2 as a possible D gene (5 bases). Germline V gene lookup returns CDR1 SGHNT and CDR2 YYREEE (reference sequence). This CDR3 has 13 amino acids. The V end was cut by 2 bases, the J end by 8 bases, with 11 bases between. CDR3 in DNA: TGTGCCAGCAGCTTCCCGCCCGGGGATGAGCAGTTCTTC. This encodes CASSFPPGDEQFF.

V gene TRBV28 combines with J gene TRBJ2-7; TRBD1 is a possible D gene (6 bases). V lost 5 bases and J 4 bases, leaving 24 bases between the germline ends. Germline V lookup: CDR1 MDHEN, CDR2 SYDVKM. The length of the CDR3 is 17 residues. The CDR3 region has the DNA TGTGCCAGCAGTCCACACCCCGGGGCACAGGGTAGTTACGAGCAGTACTTC. Amino acids: CASSPHPGAQGSYEQYF.

The chain is built from TRBV15 and TRBJ2-1, with a weak D call TRBD1 (6 bases). Germline-derived CDR1 and CDR2 are LNHNV and YYDKDF (reference sequence). The CDR3 is made up of 15 amino acids. The V and J ends lost 1 base and 5 bases respectively, with 12 bases between them. The CDR3 nucleotides are TGTGCCACCAGCAGAGGGGGGCCCCTGGACAATGAGCAGTTCTTC. It yields the protein CATSRGGPLDNEQFF.

This clone was seen a single time. The chain employs TRBV4-2 and TRBJ2-3, with 12 bases fitting TRBD2. The CDR3 is made up of 16 amino acids. Germline CDR1 reads LGHNA; CDR2 reads YNFKEQ. The V and J ends lost 3 bases and 5 bases, in that order; junction bases with no gene match: 6. CDR3 in DNA: TGTGCCAGCAGCCACCCTAGCGGGGGGGCCGAAGATACGCAGTATTTT. Protein sequence: CASSHPSGGAEDTQYF.

The chain uses TRBV5-8 and TRBJ2-5; tentative D call: TRBD2 (6 bases). Germline V gene data show CDR1 as SGHTS and CDR2 as YDEGEE. V was pared by 0 bases and J by 7 bases, with 10 bases between. This CDR3 has 13 amino acids. DNA of the CDR3: TGTGCCAGCAGCTTGGCGGGAGAGCGGACCCAGTACTTC. Its translation is CASSLAGERTQYF. Variable domain in full (rest from reference TRBV5-8 and TRBJ2-5): EAGVTQSPTHLIKTRGQQATLRCSPISGHTSVYWYQQALGLGLQFLLWYDEGEERNRGNFPPRFSGRQFPNYSSELNVNALELEDSALYLCASSLAGERTQYFGPGTRLLVL.

The V call is TRBV7-2, the J call TRBJ2-7; the match to TRBD2 covers 9 bases. Germline loops: CDR1 SGHTA, CDR2 FQGNSA. Trimming removed 5 bases from V and 5 bases from J; junction bases left unmatched: 10. The CDR3 totals 15 residues. CDR3 nucleotide sequence: TGTGCCAGCAGCCCCCCCACTAGCGGGTCTGACGAGCAGTACTTC. As protein: CASSPPTSGSDEQYF.

The chain couples TRBV11-1 to TRBJ2-3, with D possibly being TRBD2 (6 bases). The V gene lost 1 base and the J gene lost 1 base, with 9 bases spanning the gap. This CDR3 comprises 15 residues. Per the germline V gene, CDR1 is SGHAT and CDR2 is FQDESV (reference sequence). CDR3 loop: CASSLGPSGTDTQYF. In DNA form, the CDR3 reads TGTGCCAGCAGCTTAGGTCCTAGCGGCACAGATACGCAGTATTTT.

This chain links TRBV27 with TRBJ1-1, with D possibly being TRBD1 (5 bases). The ends were cut back, 5 bases at V and 7 bases at J, with 17 bases in the middle. Germline-derived CDR1 and CDR2 are MNHEY and SMNVEV (reference sequence). The CDR3 runs to 14 residues. Here the CDR3 DNA reads TGTGCCAGCAGTCCCTCATACAAGGGGTATGAAGCTTTCTTT. Its protein product is CASSPSYKGYEAFF.

This clone appeared a few times. The chain employs TRBV2 and TRBJ2-7, with 11 bases identical to TRBD1. J gave up 1 base and V 5 bases, and 4 bases lay outside the gene matches. CDR1 SNHLY and CDR2 FYNNEI come from the germline V gene. The CDR3 covers 15 residues. The DNA for the CDR3 is TGTGCCAGCAGTTCGGACAGGGGGCGATCCTACGAGCAGTACTTC. As protein: CASSSDRGRSYEQYF.

This chain's CDR3 is CASSRSGSNYGYTF. The CDR3 DNA is TGTGCCAGCAGCCGAAGCGGTTCTAACTATGGCTACACCTTC. The chain is built from TRBV7-2 and TRBJ1-2; the D is unclear. Germline loops: CDR1 SGHTA, CDR2 FQGNSA. The CDR3 loop spans 14 amino acids. The V end lost 5 bases, the J end lost 0 bases, and 10 bases lay between the germline ends. The whole variable domain, remainder taken from reference TRBV7-2 and TRBJ1-2, is GAGVSQSPSNKVTEKGKDVELRCDPISGHTALYWYRQSLGQGLEFLIYFQGNSAPDKSGLPSDRFSAERTGGSVSTLTIQRTQQEDSAVYLCASSRSGSNYGYTFGSGTRLTVV.

In its sample, this clone was seen a few times. The chain is built from TRBV30 and TRBJ1-5, with a possible D match to TRBD1 (6 bases). CDR1 GTSNPN and CDR2 SVGIG come from the germline V gene (reference sequence). Trimming pared 2 bases from V and 3 bases from J, leaving 17 bases between. The CDR3 is 16 amino acids. CDR3 in amino acids: CAWSSMTGMFNQPQHF. CDR3 in DNA: TGTGCCTGGAGTAGTATGACAGGAATGTTCAATCAGCCCCAGCATTTT.

In DNA form, the CDR3 reads TGTGCCAGCAGCTACGCCCGCAATCAGCCCCAGCATTTT. This gives the protein CASSYARNQPQHF. This chain joins TRBV2 and TRBJ1-5, with D unclear. The CDR3 spans 13 residues. Trimming removed 6 bases from V and 2 bases from J, with 8 bases in between. Germline CDR1 reads SNHLY; CDR2 reads FYNNEI.